This entry describes one TCR beta chain. Repertoires were generated with immunoSEQ multiplex PCR, while TCRdb's copy carries only in-frame clones and drops some. The sample lists about 68,000 clones, roughly 93% occurring once. CDR1 MNHEY and CDR2 SVGAGI come from the germline V gene. Trimming pared 2 bases from V and 2 bases from J, leaving 7 bases between. The CDR3 totals 13 residues. This chain uses TRBV6-5 with TRBJ2-7; D ambiguous. Input material: PBMCs. This TCR derives from a man aged 40-55 years with rheumatoid arthritis. The CDR3 protein is CASSYTQAYEQYF. The CDR3 DNA is TGTGCCAGCAGTTACACACAAGCCTACGAGCAGTACTTC.